The 8 T cell receptor beta chains reported below all come from one sample, sequenced in a study of blood T cell repertoires in COVID-19. The method was immunoSEQ multiplex PCR; TCRdb's version includes in-frame clones alone and lacks a portion of them. Among about 70,000 clones listed, about nine tenths were seen once. Specimen: peripheral blood. All receptors derive from a human donor in a cohort sampled during active COVID-19.

The chain carries TRBV7-9 and TRBJ1-3; possible D gene TRBD1, 6 bases. Trimming cost V 4 bases and J 4 bases, with 14 bases left between them. Germline CDR1 is SEHNR and CDR2 is FQNEAQ (reference sequence). The CDR3 covers 15 residues. Here the CDR3 reads CASSSLIGTGNTIYF. In DNA, the CDR3 is TGTGCCAGCAGCTCCCTTATCGGGACAGGAAACACCATATATTTT.

This chain links TRBV15 with TRBJ1-5; the D is unclear. This CDR3 contains 12 residues. The germline V gene encodes CDR1 LNHNV and CDR2 YYDKDF (reference sequence). Trimming cost V 0 bases and J 7 bases, with 4 bases left between them. The CDR3 region has the DNA TGTGCCACCAGCAGAGATGTACAGCCCCAGCATTTT. Its translation is CATSRDVQPQHF. Looking up the rest from reference TRBV15 and TRBJ1-5 gives the full variable domain: DAMVIQNPRYQVTQFGKPVTLSCSQTLNHNVMYWYQQKSSQAPKLLFHYYDKDFNNEADTPDNFQSRRPNTSFCFLDIRSPGLGDTAMYLCATSRDVQPQHFGDGTRLSIL.

The chain employs TRBV11-1 and TRBJ2-5; D not resolved. The germline V gene has CDR1 SGHAT and CDR2 FQDESV (reference sequence). This CDR3 region has 13 residues. V lost 3 bases and J 5 bases, leaving 10 bases between the germline ends. CDR3 sequence (DNA): TGTGCCAGCAGCTTCGGGTCTGGGGAGACCCAGTACTTC. This codes for CASSFGSGETQYF.

This sequence joins TRBV6-6 and TRBJ1-3, with 7 bases lining up with TRBD1. Trimming took 6 bases from V and 2 from J; bases not matched to a gene: 4. This CDR3 comprises 14 residues. Germline CDR1 and CDR2: MNHNY and SVGAGI (reference sequence). The CDR3 protein is CASSRQGAGNTIYF. The CDR3 DNA sequence: TGTGCCAGCAGCCGGCAGGGGGCTGGAAACACCATATATTTT.

V gene TRBV29-1 combines with J gene TRBJ2-3; tentatively, D is TRBD2 (5 bases). Trimming removed 2 bases at V and 2 bases at J, with 8 bases between. Germline assignment: CDR1 SQVTM and CDR2 ANQGSEA. The CDR3 totals 13 residues. The CDR3 spells CSVESRVTDTQYF. For the CDR3, the DNA is TGCAGCGTTGAATCGAGGGTCACAGATACGCAGTATTTT.

The rearrangement joins TRBV28 to TRBJ1-4, with TRBD1 matching 9 bases. The CDR3 totals 15 residues. The V segment lost 3 bases and the J segment 7 bases; nucleotides outside the gene matches: 6. CDR1 is MDHEN and CDR2 is SYDVKM in the germline V gene. DNA of the CDR3: TGTGCCAGCAGTTTGACAGGGGGATTGAGTGAAAAACTGTTTTTT. It is translated as CASSLTGGLSEKLFF. Supplemented by reference TRBV28 and TRBJ1-4, the full variable domain reads DVKVTQSSRYLVKRTGEKVFLECVQDMDHENMFWYRQDPGLGLRLIYFSYDVKMKEKGDIPEGYSVSREKKERFSLILESASTNQTSMYLCASSLTGGLSEKLFFGSGTQLSVL.

This clone was observed once. The rearrangement joins TRBV7-3 to TRBJ2-3; 12 bases are a match to TRBD2. The CDR3 consists of 15 residues. CDR1 is SGHTA and CDR2 is FQGTGA in the germline V gene. The V gene end was trimmed by 5 bases and the J gene end by 4 bases; junction bases not matched to a gene: 4. CDR3 amino acids: CASSPSGRASDTQYF. CDR3 DNA: TGTGCCAGCAGCCCTAGCGGGAGGGCTTCAGATACGCAGTATTTT.

V usage is TRBV5-4 and J usage is TRBJ2-2, with 9 bases aligning to TRBD1. This CDR3 is 16 amino acids long. Germline V gene lookup returns CDR1 SGHNT and CDR2 YYREEE (reference sequence). V shed 0 bases and J 6 bases; nucleotides not matched to a gene: 6. The CDR3 sequence: CASSLVGQGRSGELFF. DNA of the CDR3: TGTGCCAGCAGCTTGGTCGGACAGGGGAGATCCGGGGAGCTGTTTTTT.